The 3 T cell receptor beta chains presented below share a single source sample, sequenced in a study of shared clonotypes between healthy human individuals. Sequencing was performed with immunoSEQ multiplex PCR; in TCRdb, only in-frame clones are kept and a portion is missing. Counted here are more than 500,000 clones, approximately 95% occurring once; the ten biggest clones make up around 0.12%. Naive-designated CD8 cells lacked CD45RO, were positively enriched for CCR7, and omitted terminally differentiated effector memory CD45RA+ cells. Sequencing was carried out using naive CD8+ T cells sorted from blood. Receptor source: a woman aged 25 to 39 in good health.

The CDR3 spells CASSSRDRGNNEQFF. CDR3 coding DNA: TGTGCCAGCAGCTCCCGGGACAGGGGAAACAATGAGCAGTTCTTC. The chain combines TRBV13 with TRBJ2-1, with 10 positions matching TRBD1. CDR3 size: 15 residues. Trimming took 4 bases from V and 5 from J; bases not matched to a gene: 5. Germline V gene data show CDR1 as PRHDT and CDR2 as FYEKMQ (reference sequence).

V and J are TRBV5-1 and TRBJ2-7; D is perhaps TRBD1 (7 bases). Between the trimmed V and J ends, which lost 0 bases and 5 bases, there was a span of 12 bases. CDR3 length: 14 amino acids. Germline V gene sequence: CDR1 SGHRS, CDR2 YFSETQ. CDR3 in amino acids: CASSLAAGGHEQYF. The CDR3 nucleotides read TGCGCCAGCAGCTTGGCGGCAGGGGGGCACGAGCAGTACTTC. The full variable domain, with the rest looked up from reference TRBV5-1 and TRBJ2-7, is KAGVTQTPRYLIKTRGQQVTLSCSPISGHRSVSWYQQTPGQGLQFLFEYFSETQRNKGNFPGRFSGRQFSNSRSEMNVSTLELGDSALYLCASSLAAGGHEQYFGPGTRLTVT.

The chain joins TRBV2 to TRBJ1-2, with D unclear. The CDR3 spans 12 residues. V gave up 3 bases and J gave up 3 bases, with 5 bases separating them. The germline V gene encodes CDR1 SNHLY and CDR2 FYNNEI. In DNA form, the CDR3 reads TGTGCCAGCAGTGACTTCTACTATGGCTACACCTTC. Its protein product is CASSDFYYGYTF.